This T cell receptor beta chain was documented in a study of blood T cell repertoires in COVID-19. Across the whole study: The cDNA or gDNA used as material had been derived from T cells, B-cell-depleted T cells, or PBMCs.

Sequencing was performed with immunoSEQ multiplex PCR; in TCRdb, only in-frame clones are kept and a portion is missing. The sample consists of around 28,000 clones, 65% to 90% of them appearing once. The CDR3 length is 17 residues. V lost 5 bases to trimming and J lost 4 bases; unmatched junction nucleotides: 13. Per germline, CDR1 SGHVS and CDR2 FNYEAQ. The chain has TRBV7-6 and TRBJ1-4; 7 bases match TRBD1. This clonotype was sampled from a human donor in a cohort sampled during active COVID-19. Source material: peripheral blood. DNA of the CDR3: TGTGCCAGCAGCCGACAGCCTGGGACAGATCTTAATGAAAAACTGTTTTTT. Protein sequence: CASSRQPGTDLNEKLFF. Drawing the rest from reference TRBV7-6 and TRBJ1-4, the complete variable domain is GAGVSQSPRYKVTKRGQDVALRCDPISGHVSLYWYRQALGQGPEFLTYFNYEAQQDKSGLPNDRFSAERPEGSISTLTIQRTEQRDSAMYRCASSRQPGTDLNEKLFFGSGTQLSVL.